The following is a TCR beta chain sequence with its context. This clonotype was observed a handful of times. Its antigen is still unknown. No base qualities exist here, and no much larger clone lies one base off it. Library construction relied on PCR. The sequencer was an Illumina HiSeq 2500. Molecular barcoding was employed in the preparation of TCR libraries, with unique molecular identifiers being used to normalize TCRbeta repertoire quantification. Clones were called with MiXCR by TCRdb after fastp trimmed the public reads at Q25, and only in-frame beta chains were retained. Every entry covers one CDR3 protein and lists the most common genes and DNA from its rows. The sample data list roughly 300,000 distinct CDR3 sequences, and around a tenth of these were observed just once. The ten largest account for less than 25% of the sample. These data come from a study of T-cell reconstitution after alpha-beta-depleted transplantation in children (TCRdb year 2016). Study-wide context: Using TCR repertoire profiling, the study followed T-cell immune reconstitution in a quantitative way in children after TCRalphabeta/CD19-depleted allogeneic hematopoietic cell transplantation. The investigation overall reported the following: Over subsequent months, a decline in hyperexpanded clone frequencies was noted, and after one year, T-cell counts and TCRbeta diversity were mostly ascribed to newly produced T cells. About two months after transplant, the apparently early recovery of alphabetaT-cell counts reportedly depended on just several hundred clones that had expanded rapidly and came from non-depleted graft cells. In some patients, the high TCRbeta diversity seen at day 60 was put down to recipient T cells and intrathymic progenitors that had survived conditioning.

The junction shows trimming of 4 bases on V and 4 bases on J, plus 8 bases between the germline ends. The CDR3 contains 13 residues, cysteine and phenylalanine counted. Of the read, only the CDR3 DNA is kept; its 39 bases are in frame from base 1. CDR1 and CDR2 are read off the germline V gene as SNHLY and FYNNEI. The sample's treatment or condition, from its label and the paper: allogeneic hematopoietic cell transplantation with graft depleted of TCRalphabeta T cells and CD19 B cells. TCRalphabeta/CD19-depleted allogeneic hematopoietic cell grafts were given to the transplant recipients, all of whom were children.

Recombination joined TRBV2 with TRBJ2-1, with TRBD1 tentatively as D gene (6 bases match). The sample was peripheral blood, taken 180 days after TCRalphabeta/CD19-depleted stem cell transplant. The TCR was taken from a male patient under 10 years old who had a stem cell transplant for chronic granulomatous disease, so the T cells may come from the graft donor. The encoded CDR3 is CASSGTEYNEQFF. DNA sequence: TGTGCCAGCAGTGGGACAGAATACAATGAGCAGTTCTTC.